Below are 20 T cell receptor beta chains sequenced from a single sample in a study of control samples from healthy donors and cancer patients. Clones were sequenced by immunoSEQ multiplex PCR, and TCRdb holds only the in-frame ones, with some missing. Here the sample spans 90,000 to 100,000 clones, roughly 80% being singletons. The specimen sequenced was PBMCs. The receptors here all came from a man between 65 and 79 years old with lung cancer.

The CDR3 spells CASSRSGLGELFF. CDR3 nucleotides: TGTGCCAGCAGTAGATCGGGACTGGGGGAGCTGTTTTTT. The V gene is TRBV7-9, the J gene TRBJ2-2, with a tentative D call TRBD2 (6 bases). Germline V CDR1 and CDR2: SEHNR, FQNEAQ (reference sequence). The V gene lost 6 bases and the J gene lost 8 bases, with 13 bases spanning the gap. The CDR3 is 13 amino acids.

J is TRBJ1-2 and V is TRBV5-1, with 7 bases identical to TRBD1. The V and J ends lost 4 bases and 7 bases, in that order; junction bases with no gene match: 7. Germline V gives CDR1 SGHRS, CDR2 YFSETQ. The CDR3 covers 13 residues. In DNA, the CDR3 is TGCGCCAGCAGCCGAACAGGGGATAGTGGCTACACCTTC. Protein product: CASSRTGDSGYTF.

With regard to this clone: Other DNA sequences from this sample encode an identical CDR3 as well. This sequence joins TRBV24-1 and TRBJ1-1, with D possibly matching TRBD1 (6 bases). Between the trimmed V and J ends, which lost 7 bases and 0 bases, there was a span of 8 bases. The CDR3 is 13 amino acids. Germline CDR1 reads KGHDR; CDR2 reads SFDVKD. This chain's CDR3 is CATSRGMNTEAFF. The CDR3 region has the DNA TGTGCCACCAGCAGGGGCATGAACACTGAAGCTTTCTTT.

The chain has TRBV2 and TRBJ1-6; D is perhaps TRBD1 (5 bases). The CDR3 loop spans 14 amino acids. V lost 9 bases and J lost 10, with 19 bases in between. CDR1 and CDR2 (germline): SNHLY, FYNNEI. The CDR3 DNA follows: TGTGCCAGGTCCGGGACGGGCGGCCGATCACCCCTCCACTTT. This encodes CARSGTGGRSPLHF.

The J gene is TRBJ1-2, the V gene TRBV4-3; 7 nucleotides line up with TRBD1. J lost 4 bases, V lost 4 bases, and 15 bases had no gene match. CDR3 length equals 17 residues. CDR1 LGHNA and CDR2 YSLEER come from the germline V gene. This CDR3 reads CASSPRAETGPGYGYTF. The CDR3 DNA is TGCGCCAGCAGCCCCCGGGCCGAGACAGGGCCGGGCTATGGCTACACCTTC.

This clone has a single count. The V call is TRBV5-6, the J call TRBJ2-3, with D unresolved. The CDR3 has 16 amino acids. V dropped 4 bases and J dropped 4 bases, with 19 bases sitting between them. Germline CDR1 is SGHDT and CDR2 is YYEEEE. CDR3 loop: CASSPNPNVGPDTQYF. CDR3 sequence (DNA): TGTGCCAGCAGCCCAAACCCCAACGTCGGGCCAGATACGCAGTATTTT. Full variable domain (missing parts from reference TRBV5-6 and TRBJ2-3): DAGVTQSPTHLIKTRGQQVTLRCSPKSGHDTVSWYQQALGQGPQFIFQYYEEEERQRGNFPDRFSGHQFPNYSSELNVNALLLGDSALYLCASSPNPNVGPDTQYFGPGTRLTVL.

J is TRBJ2-1 and V is TRBV30, with a weak D call TRBD1 (6 bases). Trimming removed 5 bases at V and 8 bases at J, with 16 bases between. Germline assignment: CDR1 GTSNPN and CDR2 SVGIG (reference sequence). CDR3 length equals 13 residues. CDR3 in amino acids: CAWGGTGIDEQFF. As DNA, the CDR3 is TGTGCCTGGGGAGGAACAGGGATTGATGAGCAGTTCTTC. The full variable domain, its missing parts supplied by reference TRBV30 and TRBJ2-1, is SQTIHQWPATLVQPVGSPLSLECTVEGTSNPNLYWYRQAAGRGLQLLFYSVGIGQISSEVPQNLSASRPQDRQFILSSKKLLLSDSGFYLCAWGGTGIDEQFFGPGTRLTVL.

The gene calls are TRBV4-3 and TRBJ2-7; TRBD2 agrees at 10 bases. Trimming took 0 bases from V and 3 from J; bases not matched to a gene: 11. Germline V gene data show CDR1 as LGHNA and CDR2 as YSLEER. The CDR3 spans 18 residues. CDR3 loop: CASSQDPLTSGDHYEQYF. For the CDR3, the DNA is TGCGCCAGCAGCCAAGATCCGCTCACTAGCGGGGACCACTACGAGCAGTACTTC.

This clone has only a few counts. The chain recombines TRBV6-1 with TRBJ1-5; a possible D gene is TRBD1 (6 bases). The germline V gene encodes CDR1 MNHNS and CDR2 SASEGT. The CDR3 has 14 amino acids. Trimming took 1 base from V and 3 from J, leaving 7 bases between them. The CDR3 loop is CASSEGTVNQPQHF. The CDR3 DNA reads TGTGCCAGCAGTGAAGGGACAGTCAATCAGCCCCAGCATTTT.

This clone was detected a few times. The V call is TRBV27, the J call TRBJ1-5; D is possibly TRBD1 (6 bases). The V and J ends lost 0 bases and 4 bases respectively, with 28 bases between them. This CDR3 spans 21 amino acids. Looked up from germline, CDR1 is MNHEY and CDR2 is SMNVEV (reference sequence). CDR3 in amino acids: CASSLSWRGAGRKKINQPQHF. Here the CDR3 DNA reads TGTGCCAGCAGTTTATCTTGGCGGGGGGCCGGAAGAAAAAAAATTAATCAGCCCCAGCATTTT.

The genes are TRBV10-2 and TRBJ2-1; 9 nucleotides agree with TRBD2. After removal of 6 bases from V and 9 bases from J, the junction contained 12 bases not matched to a gene. The CDR3 runs to 15 residues. Germline V gives CDR1 WSHSY, CDR2 SAAADI. DNA of the CDR3: TGCGCCAGCAGACGAGCGGGGGGAAACTGGGGTGAGCAGTTCTTC. Its protein product is CASRRAGGNWGEQFF.

V is TRBV9 and J is TRBJ1-2, with D perhaps matching TRBD1 (5 bases). The CDR3 consists of 12 residues. Looked up from germline, CDR1 is SGDLS and CDR2 is YYNGEE. V lost 5 bases to trimming and J lost 10 bases, with 15 bases between them. The CDR3 DNA is TGTGCCAGCAGTGCCTCGGGACGGATCTACACCTTC. It yields the protein CASSASGRIYTF.

The genes are TRBV14 and TRBJ1-4; D ambiguous. The CDR3 spans 15 residues. Trimming shortened V by 1 base and J by 3 bases, and 9 bases separated the two germline ends. CDR1 and CDR2 from the germline V gene are SGHDN and FVKESK. The CDR3 nucleotides read TGTGCCAGCAGCCAAGCATGGGCGGCTAATGAAAAACTGTTTTTT. It is translated as CASSQAWAANEKLFF. The complete variable domain, with remaining parts taken from reference TRBV14 and TRBJ1-4, reads EAGVTQFPSHSVIEKGQTVTLRCDPISGHDNLYWYRRVMGKEIKFLLHFVKESKQDESGMPNNRFLAERTGGTYSTLKVQPAELEDSGVYFCASSQAWAANEKLFFGSGTQLSVL.

The genes are TRBV29-1 and TRBJ2-5, with 7 bases identical to TRBD1. The CDR3 runs to 14 residues. Germline CDR1 is SQVTM and CDR2 is ANQGSEA. The junction had 8 bases not matched to a gene; V was cut back by 6 bases and J by 1 base. CDR3 region: CSVASGQVQETQYF. As DNA, the CDR3 is TGCAGCGTCGCTTCCGGACAGGTCCAAGAGACCCAGTACTTC.

The gene calls are TRBV5-1 and TRBJ2-2; no firm D call. CDR3 length: 15 residues. V dropped 0 bases and J dropped 2 bases, with 8 bases sitting between them. Germline V lookup: CDR1 SGHRS, CDR2 YFSETQ. Here the CDR3 DNA reads TGCGCCAGCAGCTTGGCGGCCACAAACACCGGGGAGCTGTTTTTT. The encoded protein is CASSLAATNTGELFF.

About this clone itself: Distinct nucleotide sequences in the sample also encode this CDR3. The chain uses TRBV27 and TRBJ2-7, with 13 bases lining up with TRBD2. V was pared by 7 bases and J by 1 base, with 13 bases of the junction left unmatched. Germline values: CDR1 MNHEY, CDR2 SMNVEV (reference sequence). The CDR3 has 18 residues. CDR3 sequence: CASTSSPGLAGKSYEQYF. CDR3 sequence (DNA): TGTGCCAGCACCTCGTCACCGGGACTAGCGGGGAAGTCCTACGAGCAGTACTTC.

The chain has TRBV5-1 and TRBJ2-6, with TRBD1 matching 7 bases. V dropped 1 base and J dropped 9; count of bases not matched to a gene: 7. CDR1 is SGHRS and CDR2 is YFSETQ in the germline V gene. The CDR3 extends over 15 amino acids. DNA for the CDR3: TGCGCCAGCAGCTTGCCTCGGGACAGCCTCAACGTCCTGACTTTC. The encoded protein is CASSLPRDSLNVLTF.

The chain recombines TRBV7-9 with TRBJ1-2, with D hard to call. Germline V gene data show CDR1 as SEHNR and CDR2 as FQNEAQ (reference sequence). The CDR3 runs 16 residues. Trimming left V 1 base short and J 0 bases short, with 12 bases between. CDR3 nucleotide sequence: TGTGCCAGCAGCTTAGAGGTGGCAGTTCCTAACTATGGCTACACCTTC. Amino acids: CASSLEVAVPNYGYTF.

This chain joins TRBV27 and TRBJ2-3, with D possibly being TRBD1 (5 bases). CDR1 and CDR2 from the germline V gene are MNHEY and SMNVEV (reference sequence). The CDR3 is made up of 16 amino acids. Trimming removed 2 bases from V and 0 bases from J, with 12 bases in between. CDR3 sequence reads: CASSLVSWGSTDTQYF. The CDR3, as DNA: TGTGCCAGCAGTTTAGTTTCCTGGGGCAGCACAGATACGCAGTATTTT.

The CDR3 nucleotides are TGTGCCAGCAGTGAAGGTCCTAAGGAGCAGTACTTC. It specifies CASSEGPKEQYF. This chain joins TRBV2 and TRBJ2-7; D remains ambiguous. The CDR3 is 12 amino acids. V shed 1 base and J shed 7 bases, with 8 bases lying between them. CDR1 is SNHLY and CDR2 is FYNNEI in the germline V gene.